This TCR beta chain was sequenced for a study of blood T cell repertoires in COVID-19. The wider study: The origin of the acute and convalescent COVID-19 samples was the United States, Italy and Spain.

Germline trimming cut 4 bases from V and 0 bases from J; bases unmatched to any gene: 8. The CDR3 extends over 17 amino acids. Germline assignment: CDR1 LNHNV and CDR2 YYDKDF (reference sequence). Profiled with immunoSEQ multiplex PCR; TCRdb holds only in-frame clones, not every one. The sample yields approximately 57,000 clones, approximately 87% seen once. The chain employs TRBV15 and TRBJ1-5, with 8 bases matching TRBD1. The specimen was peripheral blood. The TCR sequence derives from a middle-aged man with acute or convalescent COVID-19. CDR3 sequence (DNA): TGTGCCACCAGCACTGGAGGAGACAGGGGTAGCAATCAGCCCCAGCATTTT. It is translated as CATSTGGDRGSNQPQHF. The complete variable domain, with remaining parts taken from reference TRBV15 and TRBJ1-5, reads DAMVIQNPRYQVTQFGKPVTLSCSQTLNHNVMYWYQQKSSQAPKLLFHYYDKDFNNEADTPDNFQSRRPNTSFCFLDIRSPGLGDTAMYLCATSTGGDRGSNQPQHFGDGTRLSIL.